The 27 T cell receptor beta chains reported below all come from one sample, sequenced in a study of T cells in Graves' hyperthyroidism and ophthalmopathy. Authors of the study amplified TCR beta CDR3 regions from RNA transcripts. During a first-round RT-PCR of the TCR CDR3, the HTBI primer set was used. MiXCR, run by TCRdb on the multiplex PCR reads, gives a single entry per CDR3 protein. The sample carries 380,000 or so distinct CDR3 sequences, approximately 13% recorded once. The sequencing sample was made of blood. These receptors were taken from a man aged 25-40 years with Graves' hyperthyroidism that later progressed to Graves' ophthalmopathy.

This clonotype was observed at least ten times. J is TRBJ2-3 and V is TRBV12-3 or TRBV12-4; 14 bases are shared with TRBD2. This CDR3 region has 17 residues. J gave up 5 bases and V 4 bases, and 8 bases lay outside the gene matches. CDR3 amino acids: CASSSRLAGGSRDTQYF. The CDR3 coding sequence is TGTGCCAGCAGTTCCCGACTAGCGGGGGGGAGTCGAGATACGCAGTATTTT.

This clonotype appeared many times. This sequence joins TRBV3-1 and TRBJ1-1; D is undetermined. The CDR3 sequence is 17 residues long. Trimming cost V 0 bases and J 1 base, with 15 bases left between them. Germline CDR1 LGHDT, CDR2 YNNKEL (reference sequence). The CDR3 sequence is CASSQDSGQMWNTEAFF. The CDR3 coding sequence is TGTGCCAGCAGCCAAGATAGTGGGCAGATGTGGAACACTGAAGCTTTCTTT.

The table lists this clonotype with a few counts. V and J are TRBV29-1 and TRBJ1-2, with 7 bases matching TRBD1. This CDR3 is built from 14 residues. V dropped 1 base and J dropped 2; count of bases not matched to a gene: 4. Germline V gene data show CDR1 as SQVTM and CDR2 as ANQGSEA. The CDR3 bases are TGCAGCGTTGAAGGGGGGACAGAAAACTATGGCTACACCTTC. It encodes CSVEGGTENYGYTF.

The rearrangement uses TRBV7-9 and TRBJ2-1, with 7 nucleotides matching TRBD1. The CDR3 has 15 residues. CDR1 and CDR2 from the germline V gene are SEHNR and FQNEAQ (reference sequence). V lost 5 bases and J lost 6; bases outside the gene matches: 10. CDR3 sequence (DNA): TGTGCCAGCAGCCCAAGAGACAGGGTGGCCAATGAGCAGTTCTTC. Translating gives CASSPRDRVANEQFF. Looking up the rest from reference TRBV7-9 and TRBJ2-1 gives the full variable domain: DTGVSQNPRHKITKRGQNVTFRCDPISEHNRLYWYRQTLGQGPEFLTYFQNEAQLEKSRLLSDRFSAERPKGSFSTLEIQRTEQGDSAMYLCASSPRDRVANEQFFGPGTRLTVL.

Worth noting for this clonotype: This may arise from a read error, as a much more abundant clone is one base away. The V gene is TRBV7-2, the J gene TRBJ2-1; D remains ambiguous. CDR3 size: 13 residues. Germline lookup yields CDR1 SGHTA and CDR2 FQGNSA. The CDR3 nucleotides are TGTGCCAGCAGCCCGACTCCCTACAATGAGCAGTCCTTC. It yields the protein CASSPTPYNEQSF.

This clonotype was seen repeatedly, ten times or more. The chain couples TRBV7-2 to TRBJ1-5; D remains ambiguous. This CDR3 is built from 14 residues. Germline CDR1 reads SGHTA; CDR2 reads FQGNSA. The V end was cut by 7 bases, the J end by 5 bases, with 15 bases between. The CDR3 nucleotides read TGTGCCAGCACCCTCTCGAGGGTGGATCAGCCCCAGCATTTT. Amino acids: CASTLSRVDQPQHF.

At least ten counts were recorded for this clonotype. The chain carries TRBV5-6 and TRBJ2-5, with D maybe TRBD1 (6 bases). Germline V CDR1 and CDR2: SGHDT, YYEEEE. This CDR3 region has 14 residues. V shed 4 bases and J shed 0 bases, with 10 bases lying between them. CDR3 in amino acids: CASSLGQHQETQYF. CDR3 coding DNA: TGTGCCAGCAGCCTAGGACAGCACCAAGAGACCCAGTACTTC.

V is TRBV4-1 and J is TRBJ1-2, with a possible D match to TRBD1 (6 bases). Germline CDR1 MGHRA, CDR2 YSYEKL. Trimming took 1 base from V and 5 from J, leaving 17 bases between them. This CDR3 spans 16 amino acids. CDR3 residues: CASSQAGSGGAYGYTF. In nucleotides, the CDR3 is TGCGCCAGCAGCCAAGCGGGTTCGGGGGGCGCGTATGGCTACACCTTC.

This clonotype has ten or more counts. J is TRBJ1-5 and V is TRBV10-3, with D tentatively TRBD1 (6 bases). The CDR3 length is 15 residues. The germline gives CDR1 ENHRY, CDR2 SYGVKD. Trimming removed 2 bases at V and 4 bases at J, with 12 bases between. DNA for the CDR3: TGTGCCATCAGTGAGAACTCAGGGGCAAATCAGCCCCAGCATTTT. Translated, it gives CAISENSGANQPQHF.

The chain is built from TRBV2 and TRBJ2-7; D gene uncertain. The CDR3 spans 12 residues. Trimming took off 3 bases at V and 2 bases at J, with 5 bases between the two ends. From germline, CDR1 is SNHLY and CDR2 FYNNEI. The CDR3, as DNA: TGTGCCAGCAGTGAGGCAACCTACGAGCAGTACTTC. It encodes CASSEATYEQYF.

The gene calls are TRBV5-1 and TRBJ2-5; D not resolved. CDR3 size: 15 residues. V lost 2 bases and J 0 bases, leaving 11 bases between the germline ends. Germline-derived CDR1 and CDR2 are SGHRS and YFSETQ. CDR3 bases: TGCGCCAGCAGCTTACCCGGAAGAAACCAAGAGACCCAGTACTTC. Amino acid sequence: CASSLPGRNQETQYF. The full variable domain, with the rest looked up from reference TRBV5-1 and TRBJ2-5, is KAGVTQTPRYLIKTRGQQVTLSCSPISGHRSVSWYQQTPGQGLQFLFEYFSETQRNKGNFPGRFSGRQFSNSRSEMNVSTLELGDSALYLCASSLPGRNQETQYFGPGTRLLVL.

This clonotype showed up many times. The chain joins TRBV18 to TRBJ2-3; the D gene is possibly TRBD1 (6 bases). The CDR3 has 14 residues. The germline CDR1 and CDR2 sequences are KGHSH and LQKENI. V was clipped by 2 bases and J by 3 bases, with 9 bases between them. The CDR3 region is CASSPSRGTDTQYF. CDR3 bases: TGTGCCAGCTCACCAAGCAGGGGTACAGATACGCAGTATTTT.

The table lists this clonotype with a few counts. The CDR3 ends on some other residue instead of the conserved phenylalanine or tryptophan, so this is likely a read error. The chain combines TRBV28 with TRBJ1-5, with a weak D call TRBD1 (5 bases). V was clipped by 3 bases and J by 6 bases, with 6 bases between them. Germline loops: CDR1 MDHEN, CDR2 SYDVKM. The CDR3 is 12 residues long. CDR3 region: CASSLGRQPQHL. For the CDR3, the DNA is TGTGCCAGCAGTTTGGGGCGTCAGCCCCAGCATCTT.

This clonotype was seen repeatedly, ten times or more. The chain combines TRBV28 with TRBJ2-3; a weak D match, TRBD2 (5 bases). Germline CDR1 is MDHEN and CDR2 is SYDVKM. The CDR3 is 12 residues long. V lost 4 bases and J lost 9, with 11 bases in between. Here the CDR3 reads CASSSGRRTQYF. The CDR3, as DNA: TGTGCCAGCAGTTCCGGCCGGAGGACGCAGTATTTT.

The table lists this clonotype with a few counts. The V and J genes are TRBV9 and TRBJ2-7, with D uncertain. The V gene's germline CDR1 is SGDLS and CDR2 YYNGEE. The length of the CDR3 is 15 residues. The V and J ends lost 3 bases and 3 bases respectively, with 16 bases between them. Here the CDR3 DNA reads TGTGCCAGCAGCGAGGGCCCTTCTTTGGGCTACGAGCAGTACTTC. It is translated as CASSEGPSLGYEQYF.

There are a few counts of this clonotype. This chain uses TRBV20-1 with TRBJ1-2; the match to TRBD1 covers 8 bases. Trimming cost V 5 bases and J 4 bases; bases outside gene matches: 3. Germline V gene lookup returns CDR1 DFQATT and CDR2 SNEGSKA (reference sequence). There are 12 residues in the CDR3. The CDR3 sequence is CSASDRVYGYTF. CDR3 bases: TGCAGTGCTTCGGACAGGGTCTATGGCTACACCTTC.

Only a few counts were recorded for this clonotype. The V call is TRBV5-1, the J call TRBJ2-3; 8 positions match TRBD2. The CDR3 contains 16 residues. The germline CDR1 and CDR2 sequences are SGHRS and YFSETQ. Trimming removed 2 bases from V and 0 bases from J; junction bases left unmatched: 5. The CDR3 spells CASSLSPSGSTDTQYF. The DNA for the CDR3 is TGCGCCAGCAGCTTATCCCCTAGCGGGAGCACAGATACGCAGTATTTT. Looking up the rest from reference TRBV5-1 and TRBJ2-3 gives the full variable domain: KAGVTQTPRYLIKTRGQQVTLSCSPISGHRSVSWYQQTPGQGLQFLFEYFSETQRNKGNFPGRFSGRQFSNSRSEMNVSTLELGDSALYLCASSLSPSGSTDTQYFGPGTRLTVL.

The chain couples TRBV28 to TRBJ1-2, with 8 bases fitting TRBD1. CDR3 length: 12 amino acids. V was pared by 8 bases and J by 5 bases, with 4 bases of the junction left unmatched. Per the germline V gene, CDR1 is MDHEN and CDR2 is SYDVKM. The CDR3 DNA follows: TGTGCCAGCCGGGACAGGCCGTATGGCTACACCTTC. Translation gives CASRDRPYGYTF.

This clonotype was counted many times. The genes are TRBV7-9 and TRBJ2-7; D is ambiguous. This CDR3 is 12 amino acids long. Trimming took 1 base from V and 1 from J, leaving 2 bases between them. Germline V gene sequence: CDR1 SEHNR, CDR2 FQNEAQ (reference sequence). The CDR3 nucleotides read TGTGCCAGCAGCTTAGAGTCCTACGAGCAGTACTTC. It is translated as CASSLESYEQYF.

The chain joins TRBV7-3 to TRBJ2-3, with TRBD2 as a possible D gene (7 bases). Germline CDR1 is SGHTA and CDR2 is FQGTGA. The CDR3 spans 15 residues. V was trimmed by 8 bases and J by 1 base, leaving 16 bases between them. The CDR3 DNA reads TGTGCCAGCCGGCATACGGGGGGCGGCACAGATACGCAGTATTTT. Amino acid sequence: CASRHTGGGTDTQYF.

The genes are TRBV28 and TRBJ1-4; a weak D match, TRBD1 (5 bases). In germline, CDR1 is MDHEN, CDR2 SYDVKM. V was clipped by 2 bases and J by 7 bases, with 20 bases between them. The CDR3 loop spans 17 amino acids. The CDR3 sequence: CASSLIGTLLSAEKLFF. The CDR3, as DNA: TGTGCCAGCAGTTTAATAGGGACTCTACTCTCGGCTGAAAAACTGTTTTTT.

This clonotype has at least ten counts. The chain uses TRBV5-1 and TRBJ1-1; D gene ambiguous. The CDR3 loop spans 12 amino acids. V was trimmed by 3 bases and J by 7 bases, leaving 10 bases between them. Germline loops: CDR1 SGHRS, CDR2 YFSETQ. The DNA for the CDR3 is TGCGCCAGCAGCTGGATGGACGGTGAAGCTTTCTTT. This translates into CASSWMDGEAFF.

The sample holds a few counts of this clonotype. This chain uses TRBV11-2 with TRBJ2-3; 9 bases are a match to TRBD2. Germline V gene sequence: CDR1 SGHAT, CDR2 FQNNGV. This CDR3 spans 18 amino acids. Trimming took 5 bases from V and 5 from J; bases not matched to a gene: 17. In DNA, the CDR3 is TGTGCCAGCAGCCCTAGTGGGCCTAAGCGGGGGGCCTTAGATACGCAGTATTTT. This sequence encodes CASSPSGPKRGALDTQYF.

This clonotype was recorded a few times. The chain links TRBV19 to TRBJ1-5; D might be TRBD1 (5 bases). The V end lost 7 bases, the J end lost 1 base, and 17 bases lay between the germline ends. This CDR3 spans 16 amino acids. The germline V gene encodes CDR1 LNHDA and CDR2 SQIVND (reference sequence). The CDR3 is CASIPVGGGSNQPQHF. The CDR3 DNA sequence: TGTGCCAGTATTCCGGTCGGGGGAGGAAGCAATCAGCCCCAGCATTTT.

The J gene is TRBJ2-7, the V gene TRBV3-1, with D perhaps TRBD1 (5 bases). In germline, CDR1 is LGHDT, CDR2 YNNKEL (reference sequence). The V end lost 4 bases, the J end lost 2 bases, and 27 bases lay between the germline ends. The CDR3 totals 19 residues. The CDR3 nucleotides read TGTGCCAGCAGCCCGGACGGAAAGGCTAGGGGCCTAAGGACCTACGAGCAGTACTTC. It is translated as CASSPDGKARGLRTYEQYF.

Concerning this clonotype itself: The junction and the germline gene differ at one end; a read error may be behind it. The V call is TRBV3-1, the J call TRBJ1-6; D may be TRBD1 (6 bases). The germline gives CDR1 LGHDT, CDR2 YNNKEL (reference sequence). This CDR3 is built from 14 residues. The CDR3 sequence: CASTQGGWNSPLHF. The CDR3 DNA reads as TGTGCCAGCACCCAAGGGGGTTGGAATTCACCCCTCCACTTT.

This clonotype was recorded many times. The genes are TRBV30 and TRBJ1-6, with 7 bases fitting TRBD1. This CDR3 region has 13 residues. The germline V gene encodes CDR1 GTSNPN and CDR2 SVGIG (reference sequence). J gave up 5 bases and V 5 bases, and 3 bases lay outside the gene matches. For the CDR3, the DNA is TGTGCCTGGGCCGGGACAGATAATTCACCCCTCCACTTT. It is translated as CAWAGTDNSPLHF.